This T cell receptor beta chain was sequenced during a study of blood T cell repertoires in COVID-19. Across the study: The samples span acute and convalescent COVID-19 from the United States, Italy and Spain. T cells, B-cell-depleted T cells, or PBMCs supplied cDNA or gDNA.

As handled by the study authors: Reference gene primer amplification gave estimated nucleated cell counts. The assay was immunoSEQ multiplex PCR, and TCRdb's table has in-frame clones only and misses some. For V, J and clone size, that table is used; D and trimming come from the DNA. Among around 58,000 clones, around 90% were seen once, and the ten largest hold approximately 5%. This CDR3 region has 14 residues. CDR1 and CDR2 (germline): SGHRS, YFSETQ. With V trimmed by 4 bases and J by 8 bases, 9 bases remained unmatched. The rearrangement links TRBV5-1 to TRBJ1-1; 9 positions agree with TRBD1. This TCR was recovered from a human donor in a cohort sampled during active COVID-19. The sequencing input was peripheral blood. The CDR3 DNA reads as TGCGCCAGCAGCCTATACAGGGGGCAGGGGGAAGCTTTCTTT. Its protein is CASSLYRGQGEAFF.